One sample yielded the 29 T cell receptor beta chains listed below, sequenced in a study of vaccination and CD4 T cells after COVID-19. TCRdb called the PCR reads again in MiXCR, with one record for every CDR3 protein. The data show about 21,000 distinct CDR3 sequences, about 50% seen once. This specimen was CD4+ T cells from blood, taken before SARS-CoV-2 vaccination. The origin of the receptors is a human donor who had recovered from COVID-19.

This clonotype has more than one count but fewer than ten. The CDR3 coding sequence is TGTGCCAGCAGTCCCTCTTCCGACAGTACAGCTTTCTTT. Translation gives CASSPSSDSTAFF. This chain links TRBV6-1 with TRBJ1-1; D is possibly TRBD1 (5 bases). Germline V gene sequence: CDR1 MNHNS, CDR2 SASEGT. This CDR3 is 13 amino acids long. The V gene lost 5 bases and the J gene lost 10 bases, with 17 bases spanning the gap.

The CDR3 loop reads CASNRVAKNIQYF. The CDR3 DNA is TGTGCCAGCAATCGAGTAGCCAAAAACATTCAGTACTTC. The chain couples TRBV2 to TRBJ2-4; no reliable D call. Trimming cost V 7 bases and J 0 bases, with 7 bases left between them. This CDR3 is 13 amino acids long. From germline, CDR1 is SNHLY and CDR2 FYNNEI.

This rearrangement joins TRBV5-4 to TRBJ1-2; weak D call: TRBD1 (5 bases). The CDR3 contains 15 residues. The V end was cut by 1 base, the J end by 3 bases, with 13 bases between. Germline CDR1 and CDR2: SGHNT and YYREEE (reference sequence). The CDR3 is CASSLSGGNHYGYTF. The DNA of the CDR3 is TGTGCCAGCAGCTTGTCGGGGGGAAACCACTATGGCTACACCTTC. Full variable domain (outside the CDR3, taken from reference TRBV5-4 and TRBJ1-2): ETGVTQSPTHLIKTRGQQVTLRCSSQSGHNTVSWYQQALGQGPQFIFQYYREEENGRGNFPPRFSGLQFPNYSSELNVNALELDDSALYLCASSLSGGNHYGYTFGSGTRLTVV.

The chain links TRBV6-1 to TRBJ1-5, with a tentative D call TRBD1 (6 bases). The V gene lost 6 bases and the J gene lost 8 bases, with 11 bases spanning the gap. Germline V gene lookup returns CDR1 MNHNS and CDR2 SASEGT. CDR3 length equals 12 residues. The CDR3 protein is CASRAGAKPQHF. In DNA form, the CDR3 reads TGTGCCAGCAGGGCAGGGGCAAAGCCCCAGCATTTT.

V is TRBV30 and J is TRBJ1-2; D ambiguous. CDR1 is GTSNPN, CDR2 SVGIG, per germline (reference sequence). The germline V and J ends were trimmed by 6 bases and 4 bases, with 12 bases remaining between them. The CDR3 runs to 12 residues. The CDR3 loop reads CACGGKRYGYTF. As DNA, the CDR3 is TGTGCCTGTGGAGGTAAACGCTATGGCTACACCTTC. Combining the CDR3 with reference TRBV30 and TRBJ1-2 gives the whole variable domain SQTIHQWPATLVQPVGSPLSLECTVEGTSNPNLYWYRQAAGRGLQLLFYSVGIGQISSEVPQNLSASRPQDRQFILSSKKLLLSDSGFYLCACGGKRYGYTFGSGTRLTVV.

The rearrangement joins TRBV19 to TRBJ2-3, with 9 nucleotides matching TRBD1. The length of the CDR3 is 16 residues. Germline trimming cut 0 bases from V and 5 bases from J; bases unmatched to any gene: 6. Looked up from germline, CDR1 is LNHDA and CDR2 is SQIVND (reference sequence). The DNA of the CDR3 is TGTGCCAGTAGTATAGATCAAGGACAGGGGCTAGATACGCAGTATTTT. Translation: CASSIDQGQGLDTQYF.

This sequence joins TRBV30 and TRBJ1-5; no reliable D call. The CDR3 has 15 residues. Germline loops: CDR1 GTSNPN, CDR2 SVGIG (reference sequence). Trimming cost V 3 bases and J 4 bases, with 16 bases left between them. In nucleotides, the CDR3 is TGTGCCTGGAGATTCCGGGGAGGGAGGAATCAGCCCCAGCATTTT. Translated, it gives CAWRFRGGRNQPQHF.

This clonotype was seen more than once but under ten times. The chain joins TRBV18 to TRBJ1-2; TRBD1 is a possible D gene (6 bases). The CDR3 covers 14 residues. The V gene lost 2 bases and the J gene lost 4 bases, with 11 bases spanning the gap. The germline CDR1 and CDR2 sequences are KGHSH and LQKENI. CDR3 amino acids: CASSPADSPYGYTF. Written as DNA, the CDR3 is TGTGCCAGCTCACCAGCGGACAGCCCCTATGGCTACACCTTC. Filled out from reference TRBV18 and TRBJ1-2, the complete variable domain reads NAGVMQNPRHLVRRRGQEARLRCSPMKGHSHVYWYRQLPEEGLKFMVYLQKENIIDESGMPKERFSAEFPKEGPSILRIQQVVRGDSAAYFCASSPADSPYGYTFGSGTRLTVV.

The gene calls are TRBV21-1 and TRBJ2-5; whether TRBD2, the table's D call, matches the DNA was not checked. TRBV21-1 is flagged as a pseudogene. The CDR3 has 19 residues. The DNA for the CDR3 is TGTGCCAGCAGCAAAGTCAAACTGGGACTAGCGGGAGCTCAAGAGACCCAGTACTTC. This translates into CASSKVKLGLAGAQETQYF.

This clonotype was seen only once. The V call is TRBV20-1, the J call TRBJ2-3; D gene unclear. The V gene's germline CDR1 is DFQATT and CDR2 SNEGSKA (reference sequence). This CDR3 has 14 residues. Trimming stripped 6 bases from V and 1 base from J, with 14 bases between. CDR3 nucleotides: TGCAGTGCCAAGAGCAGTTTTGGCACAGATACGCAGTATTTT. Its translation is CSAKSSFGTDTQYF.

This clonotype showed up just a few times. The V call is TRBV20-1, the J call TRBJ1-2, with TRBD1 matching over 7 bases. V shed 6 bases, J shed 7 bases, and the junction held 17 bases outside the gene matches. The CDR3 is 15 residues long. Germline lookup yields CDR1 DFQATT and CDR2 SNEGSKA (reference sequence). CDR3 residues: CSAVSRDSVVAGYTF. The CDR3 coding sequence is TGCAGTGCCGTAAGCCGGGACAGTGTTGTCGCTGGCTACACCTTC.

The CDR3, as DNA: TGTGCCAGCAGCTTGTCTATAGGGGATAGCAATCAGCTCCAGCATTTT. It is translated as CASSLSIGDSNQLQHF. The V call is TRBV21-1, the J call TRBJ1-5; the D call in the table, TRBD1, was not verified against the DNA. TRBV21-1 is a documented pseudogene. The CDR3 is 16 residues long.

This clonotype was detected a few times. The chain links TRBV19 to TRBJ2-1; 8 nucleotides agree with TRBD1. The junction had 12 bases not matched to a gene; V was cut back by 5 bases and J by 12 bases. The germline CDR1 and CDR2 sequences are LNHDA and SQIVND (reference sequence). This CDR3 has 14 amino acids. This chain's CDR3 is CASSGSSRGLGQFF. CDR3 nucleotide sequence: TGTGCCAGTAGTGGATCATCCAGGGGGCTGGGGCAGTTCTTC.

This sequence joins TRBV6-5 and TRBJ2-5, with TRBD1 identical over 7 bases. Germline CDR1 and CDR2: MNHEY and SVGAGI. This CDR3 region has 19 residues. J gave up 3 bases and V 0 bases, and 16 bases lay outside the gene matches. In DNA form, the CDR3 reads TGTGCCAGCAGTTACTCGACTCCCCGGTCCAGGGGGTCAGAAGAGACCCAGTACTTC. Translated: CASSYSTPRSRGSEETQYF.

The rearrangement joins TRBV18 to TRBJ2-3; possibly TRBD2 for D (6 bases). Trimming took 6 bases from V and 2 from J, leaving 21 bases between them. Germline values: CDR1 KGHSH, CDR2 LQKENI. The CDR3 is 17 residues long. The CDR3 sequence: CASSRQVRGMNTDTQYF. In DNA form, the CDR3 reads TGTGCCAGCTCTCGACAAGTACGCGGGATGAACACAGATACGCAGTATTTT.

The chain is built from TRBV20-1 and TRBJ1-5, with D possibly TRBD1 on 6 matching bases. V was cut by 5 bases and J by 7 bases, with 12 bases left in between. Germline CDR1 is DFQATT and CDR2 is SNEGSKA (reference sequence). The CDR3 runs 12 residues. For the CDR3, the DNA is TGCAGTGCTGTTTCAGGGGACCAGCCCCAGCATTTT. Protein: CSAVSGDQPQHF.

This chain links TRBV30 with TRBJ2-1, with a tentative D call TRBD1 (7 bases). Trimming stripped 0 bases from V and 1 base from J, with 13 bases between. This CDR3 is 16 amino acids long. CDR1 GTSNPN and CDR2 SVGIG come from the germline V gene (reference sequence). CDR3: CAWSVQGRWSYNEQFF. CDR3 DNA: TGTGCCTGGAGTGTACAGGGGAGGTGGTCCTACAATGAGCAGTTCTTC.

The chain uses TRBV27 and TRBJ2-7; D gene uncertain. V lost 6 bases and J 0 bases, leaving 15 bases between the germline ends. This CDR3 region has 15 residues. From germline, CDR1 is MNHEY and CDR2 SMNVEV (reference sequence). CDR3 residues: CASRFTYQSSYEQYF. The CDR3, as DNA: TGTGCCAGCAGGTTTACCTACCAGAGCTCCTACGAGCAGTACTTC.

This clonotype was seen more than once but under ten times. The junction departs from the called germline gene at one end, perhaps through a read error. The chain employs TRBV20-1 and TRBJ2-1; no firm D call. Germline CDR1 is DFQATT and CDR2 is SNEGSKA (reference sequence). There are 13 residues in the CDR3. CDR3 sequence reads: CSAKQNSDNEQFF. In nucleotides, the CDR3 is TGCAGTGCTAAACAAAACTCCGACAATGAGCAGTTCTTC.

The V and J genes are TRBV7-9 and TRBJ2-4; 8 bases agree with TRBD1. This CDR3 contains 13 residues. CDR1 is SEHNR, CDR2 FQNEAQ, per germline (reference sequence). Trimming removed 2 bases from V and 7 bases from J; junction bases left unmatched: 1. CDR3 amino acids: CASSLRTGNIQYF. The CDR3 DNA reads as TGTGCCAGCAGCTTAAGGACAGGGAACATTCAGTACTTC.

The V gene is TRBV29-1, the J gene TRBJ2-1; 9 positions agree with TRBD2. V lost 7 bases to trimming and J lost 4 bases; unmatched junction nucleotides: 8. The CDR3 has 14 amino acids. The germline gives CDR1 SQVTM, CDR2 ANQGSEA. CDR3 region: CSGRLAVLYNEQFF. CDR3 sequence (DNA): TGCAGCGGCCGACTAGCGGTACTATACAATGAGCAGTTCTTC.

The chain employs TRBV20-1 and TRBJ2-1, with 7 bases that match TRBD2. This CDR3 region has 11 residues. Germline V gene sequence: CDR1 DFQATT, CDR2 SNEGSKA (reference sequence). Trimming removed 6 bases from V and 10 bases from J; junction bases left unmatched: 6. The CDR3 DNA reads TGCAGTGCCCTACTAGCGCCGGAGCAGTTCTTC. Translation gives CSALLAPEQFF.

This clonotype has more than one count but fewer than ten. This chain joins TRBV6-1 and TRBJ2-5; D call uncertain. The CDR3 spans 11 residues. Trimming cost V 5 bases and J 5 bases, with 6 bases left between them. Germline V gene data show CDR1 as MNHNS and CDR2 as SASEGT. The CDR3 reads CASSTGETQYF. The CDR3, as DNA: TGTGCCAGCAGTACCGGGGAGACCCAGTACTTC.

The chain combines TRBV20-1 with TRBJ2-5; 12 bases align to TRBD2. V gave up 3 bases and J gave up 2 bases; unmatched junction bases: 4. The CDR3 spans 15 residues. Germline assignment: CDR1 DFQATT and CDR2 SNEGSKA (reference sequence). CDR3 protein: CSARGTSGRQETQYF. CDR3 DNA sequence: TGCAGTGCTAGGGGGACTAGCGGGCGGCAAGAGACCCAGTACTTC.

This chain links TRBV7-3 with TRBJ2-2; D is possibly TRBD2 (5 bases). The V gene lost 0 bases and the J gene lost 4 bases, with 9 bases spanning the gap. This CDR3 is 15 amino acids long. Germline CDR1 reads SGHTA; CDR2 reads FQGTGA. CDR3 sequence reads: CASSLTGVSTGELFF. For the CDR3, the DNA is TGTGCCAGCAGCTTAACGGGAGTGTCCACCGGGGAGCTGTTTTTT.

This clonotype was seen a handful of times. The J gene is TRBJ1-2, the V gene TRBV7-2, with TRBD1 matching 7 bases. Germline V gene sequence: CDR1 SGHTA, CDR2 FQGNSA. The V segment lost 5 bases and the J segment 2 bases; nucleotides outside the gene matches: 2. CDR3 length: 13 residues. This chain's CDR3 is CASSPGQNYGYTF. The CDR3, as DNA: TGTGCCAGCAGCCCGGGACAGAACTATGGCTACACCTTC.

V usage is TRBV12-3 or TRBV12-4 and J usage is TRBJ2-1; D may be TRBD1 (7 bases). The CDR3 consists of 16 residues. Deletions cut 5 bases from V and 8 bases from J, with 22 bases between. CDR3 protein: CASSTYRGTVIDEQFF. In DNA form, the CDR3 reads TGTGCCAGCAGTACATACCGGGGGACAGTAATCGATGAGCAGTTCTTC.

The V and J genes are TRBV4-3 and TRBJ2-1, with 9 bases aligning to TRBD2. This CDR3 has 15 amino acids. Unmatched junction bases numbered 8, after V lost 3 bases and J lost 8 bases. Germline V gene data show CDR1 as LGHNA and CDR2 as YSLEER. The CDR3 DNA reads as TGCGCCAGCAGCCACAACGGACTAGCGACATATGAGCAGTTCTTC. Translation gives CASSHNGLATYEQFF.

V is TRBV20-1 and J is TRBJ2-2; a possible D gene is TRBD1 (6 bases). The CDR3 length is 13 residues. Germline V CDR1 and CDR2: DFQATT, SNEGSKA (reference sequence). For the CDR3, the DNA is TGCAGCCAGTTACAGGGGAACACCGGGGAGCTGTTTTTT. This sequence encodes CSQLQGNTGELFF.